Below, 28 T cell receptor beta chains from the same sample are listed, as sequenced in a study of response to subunit inactivated influenza vaccine. A single record per CDR3 protein comes from TCRdb applying MiXCR to the RT-PCR reads. Seen here are some 180,000 distinct CDR3 sequences, about 9% observed once, and the top ten hold about a tenth. Source: non-naive T cells sorted from PBMCs, taken on the day of vaccination. These receptors were collected from a man in his fifties who received an inactivated influenza vaccine.

The rearrangement joins TRBV24-1 to TRBJ2-1, with 9 bases identical to TRBD2. The length of the CDR3 is 17 residues. Germline CDR1 and CDR2: KGHDR and SFDVKD. The V and J ends lost 4 bases and 2 bases, in that order; junction bases with no gene match: 8. CDR3 nucleotides: TGTGCCACCAGTGACCCGAGCGGGGGGAGGGCCTACAATGAGCAGTTCTTC. It encodes CATSDPSGGRAYNEQFF.

The chain is built from TRBV29-1 and TRBJ1-2; D is unclear. CDR3 length: 11 residues. Germline CDR1 and CDR2: SQVTM and ANQGSEA. Trimming left V 4 bases short and J 4 bases short, with 7 bases between. Written as DNA, the CDR3 is TGCAGCGTTGGTAGTTTCTATGGCTACACCTTC. Translating it yields CSVGSFYGYTF.

CDR3 in amino acids: CSSTASNTEAFF. CDR3 nucleotide sequence: TGCAGCTCGACAGCCTCGAACACTGAAGCTTTCTTT. V is TRBV29-1 and J is TRBJ1-1; possible D gene TRBD1, 5 bases. CDR1 SQVTM and CDR2 ANQGSEA come from the germline V gene. Trimming left V 8 bases short and J 1 base short, with 11 bases between. The CDR3 is 12 amino acids.

This clonotype occurred many times. The chain joins TRBV16 to TRBJ2-7; D remains ambiguous. CDR1 is KGHSY and CDR2 is FQNENV in the germline V gene. Deletions cut 4 bases from V and 0 bases from J, with 16 bases between. This CDR3 has 16 amino acids. The CDR3 reads CASSLSLGLSSYEQYF. In DNA form, the CDR3 reads TGTGCCAGCAGCCTCTCGCTGGGGTTAAGCTCCTACGAGCAGTACTTC.

The V call is TRBV5-1, the J call TRBJ2-5, with D possibly being TRBD2 (6 bases). V was pared by 0 bases and J by 6 bases, with 15 bases between. CDR1 is SGHRS and CDR2 is YFSETQ in the germline V gene. The CDR3 is made up of 15 amino acids. The CDR3 sequence: CASSLAGGVVKTQYF. CDR3 bases: TGCGCCAGCAGCTTGGCCGGGGGAGTAGTGAAGACCCAGTACTTC.

The rearrangement uses TRBV20-1 and TRBJ2-4; D is ambiguous. Germline CDR1 reads DFQATT; CDR2 reads SNEGSKA (reference sequence). This CDR3 is 15 amino acids long. Trimming pared 8 bases from V and 0 bases from J, leaving 17 bases between. For the CDR3, the DNA is TGCAGTCCGTTGAGTTCCACTCTAGCCAAAAACATTCAGTACTTC. This sequence encodes CSPLSSTLAKNIQYF.

V is TRBV5-4 and J is TRBJ2-5; tentatively, D is TRBD2 (6 bases). The V gene lost 2 bases and the J gene lost 5 bases, with 13 bases spanning the gap. The V gene's germline CDR1 is SGHNT and CDR2 YYREEE (reference sequence). This CDR3 has 14 residues. The CDR3 reads CASSFFGSHETQYF. CDR3 sequence (DNA): TGTGCCAGCAGCTTTTTCGGGAGTCACGAGACCCAGTACTTC.

The CDR3 coding sequence is TGTGCCAGCAGCTTGGCCTTTGGAGGATACGGCGGGGAGCTGTTTTTT. Translated: CASSLAFGGYGGELFF. The chain carries TRBV5-6 and TRBJ2-2, with D maybe TRBD2 (5 bases). The length of the CDR3 is 16 residues. Germline CDR1 and CDR2: SGHDT and YYEEEE. V was trimmed by 0 bases and J by 7 bases, leaving 16 bases between them. The complete variable domain, with remaining parts taken from reference TRBV5-6 and TRBJ2-2, reads DAGVTQSPTHLIKTRGQQVTLRCSPKSGHDTVSWYQQALGQGPQFIFQYYEEEERQRGNFPDRFSGHQFPNYSSELNVNALLLGDSALYLCASSLAFGGYGGELFFGEGSRLTVL.

This clonotype was recorded a few times. This rearrangement joins TRBV15 to TRBJ1-2; D possibly corresponds to TRBD1 (5 bases). The V end lost 0 bases, the J end lost 8 bases, and 16 bases lay between the germline ends. Germline assignment: CDR1 LNHNV and CDR2 YYDKDF (reference sequence). The CDR3 runs 15 residues. The CDR3 bases are TGTGCCACCAGCAGAGAGGAGGGGACCTTTATGGGCTACACCTTC. Its translation: CATSREEGTFMGYTF.

V is TRBV7-2 and J is TRBJ2-7; no clear D. The CDR3 runs 13 residues. The germline V and J ends were trimmed by 2 bases and 7 bases, with 12 bases remaining between them. The germline gives CDR1 SGHTA, CDR2 FQGNSA. For the CDR3, the DNA is TGTGCCAGCAGCTTATTAACTCACAAAGAGCAGTACTTC. This sequence encodes CASSLLTHKEQYF.

V and J are TRBV7-9 and TRBJ2-2; D gene uncertain. Between the trimmed V and J ends, which lost 5 bases and 1 base, there was a span of 11 bases. CDR3 size: 15 residues. The germline V gene encodes CDR1 SEHNR and CDR2 FQNEAQ (reference sequence). The CDR3 DNA reads as TGTGCCAGCAGCCCCTGGACGGAGAACACCGGGGAGCTGTTTTTT. Encoded protein: CASSPWTENTGELFF.

This clonotype was picked up many times. V and J are TRBV10-3 and TRBJ2-2; TRBD2 might be the D (6 bases). This CDR3 region has 17 residues. Trimming shortened V by 6 bases and J by 5 bases, and 22 bases separated the two germline ends. Germline-derived CDR1 and CDR2 are ENHRY and SYGVKD. CDR3 protein: CAIRTPLGGVNTGELFF. CDR3 in DNA: TGTGCCATCAGGACCCCTCTGGGCGGGGTCAATACCGGGGAGCTGTTTTTT.

This clonotype has only a few counts. This chain connects TRBV7-9 to TRBJ1-6; 10 bases are shared with TRBD1. The germline V gene encodes CDR1 SEHNR and CDR2 FQNEAQ (reference sequence). J was trimmed by 10 bases and V by 2 bases; bases with no gene match: 5. This CDR3 is 15 amino acids long. This CDR3 is CASSLQGTGVSPLHF. CDR3 nucleotide sequence: TGTGCCAGCAGCTTACAAGGGACAGGGGTCTCACCCCTCCACTTT.

This chain connects TRBV7-2 to TRBJ2-7, with D hard to call. Germline V gene sequence: CDR1 SGHTA, CDR2 FQGNSA. CDR3 size: 13 residues. Trimming pared 2 bases from V and 5 bases from J, leaving 10 bases between. CDR3 sequence (DNA): TGTGCCAGCAGCTTACCCCATCACCACGAGCAGTACTTC. Its translation is CASSLPHHHEQYF.

The table lists this clonotype with a few counts. The chain has TRBV6-1 and TRBJ2-7; 10 bases line up with TRBD1. This CDR3 comprises 14 residues. V trimming: 6 bases; J trimming: 4 bases; junction bases outside the gene matches: 6. Germline V gives CDR1 MNHNS, CDR2 SASEGT. In nucleotides, the CDR3 is TGTGCCAGCAGGGATGACAGGGGGCGGTACGAGCAGTACTTC. The encoded protein is CASRDDRGRYEQYF.

The chain couples TRBV7-2 to TRBJ2-1; TRBD1 matches at 9 bases. The CDR3 spans 15 residues. Trimming cost V 5 bases and J 9 bases; bases outside gene matches: 11. CDR1 SGHTA and CDR2 FQGNSA come from the germline V gene. The CDR3 sequence: CASSPRAPDRGEQFF. In DNA form, the CDR3 reads TGTGCCAGCAGCCCCCGGGCCCCGGACAGGGGTGAGCAGTTCTTC. Full variable domain (rest looked up from reference TRBV7-2 and TRBJ2-1): GAGVSQSPSNKVTEKGKDVELRCDPISGHTALYWYRQSLGQGLEFLIYFQGNSAPDKSGLPSDRFSAERTGGSVSTLTIQRTQQEDSAVYLCASSPRAPDRGEQFFGPGTRLTVL.

This clonotype has just a few counts. The chain has TRBV5-6 and TRBJ2-5; D unclear. The CDR3 has 11 amino acids. Looked up from germline, CDR1 is SGHDT and CDR2 is YYEEEE. The V and J ends lost 2 bases and 7 bases respectively, with 6 bases between them. CDR3 nucleotides: TGTGCCAGCAGCTTAGGGTCGACCCAGTACTTC. Translated: CASSLGSTQYF.

This rearrangement joins TRBV28 to TRBJ2-1; 7 bases agree with TRBD1. Trimming at V came to 0 bases and at J to 8 bases, leaving 7 bases not matched to a gene. CDR3 length: 15 residues. Germline CDR1 reads MDHEN; CDR2 reads SYDVKM. CDR3 coding DNA: TGTGCCAGCAGTTTATGGGACAGGAAAGGGGATGAGCAGTTCTTC. This gives the protein CASSLWDRKGDEQFF.

This clonotype turned up a few times. One end of the junction is discordant with germline, which a read error may explain. J is TRBJ2-7 and V is TRBV11-2; D remains ambiguous. In germline, CDR1 is SGHAT, CDR2 FQNNGV. The CDR3 loop spans 14 amino acids. CDR3 sequence: CARSLEHGAYEQYF. CDR3 sequence (DNA): TGTGCCAGGAGCTTAGAACACGGAGCCTACGAGCAGTACTTC.

The rearrangement joins TRBV6-2 or TRBV6-3 to TRBJ2-1; the match to TRBD2 covers 13 bases. V dropped 2 bases and J dropped 5; count of bases not matched to a gene: 15. The CDR3 consists of 20 residues. Per the germline V gene, CDR1 is MNHEY and CDR2 is SVGEGT. The CDR3 DNA reads TGTGCCAGCAGTTACAAAACCCGACTAGCGGGAGGACGACGGCACAATGAGCAGTTCTTC. It yields the protein CASSYKTRLAGGRRHNEQFF.

The V and J genes are TRBV7-2 and TRBJ1-2; D possibly corresponds to TRBD1 (6 bases). Germline V gene lookup returns CDR1 SGHTA and CDR2 FQGNSA. V dropped 1 base and J dropped 3 bases, with 9 bases sitting between them. This CDR3 has 14 amino acids. The CDR3 region is CASSLVAGDYGYTF. CDR3 nucleotides: TGTGCCAGCAGCTTAGTCGCAGGGGACTATGGCTACACCTTC. Drawing the rest from reference TRBV7-2 and TRBJ1-2, the complete variable domain is GAGVSQSPSNKVTEKGKDVELRCDPISGHTALYWYRQSLGQGLEFLIYFQGNSAPDKSGLPSDRFSAERTGGSVSTLTIQRTQQEDSAVYLCASSLVAGDYGYTFGSGTRLTVV.

This clonotype was observed a few times. The chain has TRBV4-2 and TRBJ2-5, with TRBD2 matching over 8 bases. From germline, CDR1 is LGHNA and CDR2 YNFKEQ. CDR3 size: 16 residues. Trimming cost V 1 base and J 7 bases; bases outside gene matches: 11. The CDR3 nucleotides read TGTGCCAGCAGCCAAGGGTCTTCGGGGGGGGCAGGGACCCAGTACTTC. Amino acid sequence: CASSQGSSGGAGTQYF.

This clonotype has more than one count but fewer than ten. The gene calls are TRBV3-1 and TRBJ1-4, with D maybe TRBD1 (5 bases). Looked up from germline, CDR1 is LGHDT and CDR2 is YNNKEL (reference sequence). The V end was cut by 10 bases, the J end by 0 bases, with 9 bases between. The CDR3 is 13 amino acids. The CDR3 DNA reads TGTGCCACTTCACAGGCAACTAATGAAAAACTGTTTTTT. This encodes CATSQATNEKLFF.

This clonotype has a handful of counts. The chain has TRBV14 and TRBJ2-2; TRBD1 might be the D (5 bases). Germline V CDR1 and CDR2: SGHDN, FVKESK. This CDR3 contains 14 residues. V shed 4 bases and J shed 7 bases, with 13 bases lying between them. The CDR3 coding sequence is TGTGCCAGCAGCCGTCTTCAGGGCATCGGGGAGCTGTTTTTT. Translation gives CASSRLQGIGELFF. Full variable domain (missing parts from reference TRBV14 and TRBJ2-2): EAGVTQFPSHSVIEKGQTVTLRCDPISGHDNLYWYRRVMGKEIKFLLHFVKESKQDESGMPNNRFLAERTGGTYSTLKVQPAELEDSGVYFCASSRLQGIGELFFGEGSRLTVL.

The rearrangement links TRBV4-3 to TRBJ1-3; a weak D match, TRBD1 (5 bases). Germline V gene lookup returns CDR1 LGHNA and CDR2 YSLEER. This CDR3 contains 15 residues. V lost 3 bases and J 7 bases, leaving 16 bases between the germline ends. The CDR3 DNA sequence: TGCGCCAGCAGCCAGGCCGGGACGGCGGGGAACACCATATATTTT. Translating gives CASSQAGTAGNTIYF.

This clonotype was picked up many times. The chain employs TRBV28 and TRBJ1-5; D gene ambiguous. CDR1 is MDHEN and CDR2 is SYDVKM in the germline V gene. The CDR3 has 15 residues. The V end was cut by 5 bases, the J end by 0 bases, with 11 bases between. The CDR3 nucleotides are TGTGCCAGCAGTACCCCCCAGGTTAGCAATCAGCCCCAGCATTTT. It translates to CASSTPQVSNQPQHF.

This clonotype showed up many times. The chain employs TRBV20-1 and TRBJ2-5; 7 nucleotides align to TRBD1. Germline V lookup: CDR1 DFQATT, CDR2 SNEGSKA (reference sequence). The CDR3 has 12 amino acids. The ends lost 3 bases at V and 4 bases at J; junction bases unmatched: 2. CDR3 bases: TGCAGTGCTAGCCGGGACAGAGAGACCCAGTACTTC. It specifies CSASRDRETQYF.

V is TRBV12-3 or TRBV12-4 and J is TRBJ1-2; perhaps TRBD1 as D (5 bases). The CDR3 runs 11 residues. The CDR3 bases are TGTGCTTCGGGACGGAACTATGGCTACACCTTC. Translating gives CASGRNYGYTF.